The present T cell receptor (beta chain) was sequenced within a study of shared clonotypes between healthy human individuals. Clones were sequenced by immunoSEQ multiplex PCR, and TCRdb holds only the in-frame ones, with some missing. The sample records millions of clones, 93% being singletons. CDR1 and CDR2 from the germline V gene are WSHSY and SAAADI. The V gene lost 4 bases and the J gene lost 1 base, with 14 bases spanning the gap. This CDR3 has 15 amino acids. Study findings and constraints: Between a few donors, naive CD4 clonotypes were shared at a level of about 5.3%.

Donors were healthy HIV-negative adults without recently reported acute infections or vaccinations. Comment on this clone: Its antigen is unknown.

The chain joins TRBV10-2 to TRBJ2-7, with D tentatively TRBD2 (6 bases). Sequencing input: naive CD4+ T cells from PBMCs. Stated subset: CD45RA+ positively selected. This clonotype originated in a man aged 18 to 30 in good health. Some clones in this sample may be carry-over from other donors' samples. CDR3 sequence reads: CASSGAGTPSYEQYF. DNA for the CDR3: TGCGCCAGCAGTGGTGCCGGGACTCCGTCCTACGAGCAGTACTTC.